The source of this T cell receptor beta chain is a study of T cell responses to AZD1222 COVID-19 vaccine. Only in-frame clones appear in the TCRdb table, and some are missing; sequencing was by immunoSEQ multiplex PCR. The table includes some 100,000 clones, approximately 87% detected once. There are 15 residues in the CDR3. Trimming removed 0 bases at V and 4 bases at J, with 12 bases between. CDR1 is LGHNA, CDR2 YSLEER, per germline. The input for sequencing was peripheral blood, taken on day 0 of AZD1222 vaccination. The chain employs TRBV4-3 and TRBJ1-2; D ambiguous. This TCR was sampled from an adult in good health. The CDR3 spells CASSQERDIVYGYTF. The CDR3 nucleotides are TGCGCCAGCAGCCAAGAGCGTGACATCGTCTATGGCTACACCTTC.